This T cell receptor (beta chain) comes out of a study of T cells after yellow fever vaccination. Study overall: Libraries from low-cell-number fractions were prepared with the SMART-Seq v4 Ultra Low Input RNA kit. Study-wide points: A weaker but faster secondary response was observed, peaking on day 5 versus 15.

V lost 7 bases to trimming and J lost 0 bases, with 12 bases between them. This CDR3 spans 14 amino acids. Germline CDR1 reads MNHEY; CDR2 reads SVGEGT. In this sample, this clonotype turned up a few times. Its antigen is not identified. TCRdb reprocessed the 5' RACE reads with MiXCR, giving one entry per CDR3 protein. The sample lists some 300,000 distinct CDR3 sequences, approximately 12% occurring once. V gene TRBV6-2 or TRBV6-3 combines with J gene TRBJ1-2, with D unclear. This sequence originates from a man aged 18 to 29 who received the YFV17D yellow fever vaccine. The specimen was CD4+ T cells sorted from PBMCs, collected 45 days after the yellow fever booster vaccination. CDR3 sequence (DNA): TGTGCCAGCATCCGGGGTCCGCCTAACTATGGCTACACCTTC. Residues: CASIRGPPNYGYTF.